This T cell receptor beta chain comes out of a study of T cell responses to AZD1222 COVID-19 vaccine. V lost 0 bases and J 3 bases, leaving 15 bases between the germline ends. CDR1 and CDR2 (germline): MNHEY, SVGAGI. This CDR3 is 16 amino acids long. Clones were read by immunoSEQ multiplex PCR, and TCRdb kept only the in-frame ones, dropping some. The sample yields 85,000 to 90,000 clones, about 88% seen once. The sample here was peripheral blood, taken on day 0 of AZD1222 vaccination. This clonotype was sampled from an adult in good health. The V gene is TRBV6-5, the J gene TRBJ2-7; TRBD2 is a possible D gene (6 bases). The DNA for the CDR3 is TGTGCCAGCAGTTACTCGAGCGCTAGCGTAATCTACGAGCAGTACTTC. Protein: CASSYSSASVIYEQYF.